This T cell receptor (beta chain) was observed in a study of spatial heterogeneity in lung cancer. General observations from the study: Counts that tracked tumor mutation counts were those of expanded intratumoral alpha and beta TCRs.

Time point denoted: sample taken at primary tumor resection. This clonotype showed up many times. Its target is not known. The CDR3 spans 14 residues. Germline CDR1 and CDR2: SGHVS and FQNEAQ. V was shortened by 4 bases and J by 7 bases, with 16 bases between the two germline ends. Each CDR3 protein gets one entry after TCRdb re-called the 5' RACE reads with MiXCR. The top ten hold about 10% of the sample, which has approximately 23,000 distinct CDR3 sequences, approximately 4.3% seen once. The V gene is TRBV7-8, the J gene TRBJ1-1; D not certain. The sequencing used lung tumor tissue, collected at surgery. The sequence derives from a male donor with early-stage non-small cell lung cancer. The CDR3 bases are TGTGCCAGCAGCTCTCCTTTGGGAGGCCTTGAAGCTTTCTTT. This codes for CASSSPLGGLEAFF.